Below are 19 T cell receptor beta chains sequenced from a single sample in a study of shared clonotypes between healthy human individuals. The repertoire was sequenced with immunoSEQ multiplex PCR; TCRdb's copy has only in-frame clones and lacks some. The sample shows hundreds of thousands of clones, about 74% of them seen only once. What was sequenced was memory CD4+ T cells sorted from blood. Subset described: CD45RA-negative fraction. Source of these receptors: a woman aged 30 to 39 in good health.

As to this clone: Other DNA sequences from this sample encode an identical CDR3 as well. V and J are TRBV2 and TRBJ2-1, with 10 bases aligning to TRBD2. Germline CDR1 reads SNHLY; CDR2 reads FYNNEI. V was clipped by 6 bases and J by 4 bases; unmatched bases: 3. The CDR3 covers 14 residues. CDR3 nucleotide sequence: TGTGCCAGCAGACTAGCGGGATTTTACAATGAGCAGTTCTTC. Amino acid sequence: CASRLAGFYNEQFF.

Details on this clone: A much larger clonotype is one base distant, so this may be a read error. Other DNA sequences from this sample encode an identical CDR3 as well. The CDR3 spells CASSSHNEQFF. In nucleotides, the CDR3 is TGTGCCAGCAGTTCCCACAATGAGCAGTTCTTC. V and J are TRBV28 and TRBJ2-1; D is uncertain. The V end lost 4 bases, the J end lost 5 bases, and 3 bases lay between the germline ends. This CDR3 comprises 11 residues. CDR1 and CDR2 (germline): MDHEN, SYDVKM.

Comments on this clone: The same CDR3 is also encoded by other DNA sequences in this sample. The rearrangement links TRBV5-1 to TRBJ2-3; 8 bases align to TRBD1. V lost 6 bases and J lost 1; bases outside the gene matches: 7. CDR3 length: 15 residues. Looked up from germline, CDR1 is SGHRS and CDR2 is YFSETQ. The CDR3 is CASTKTTGGTDTQYF. The CDR3 nucleotides are TGCGCCAGCACCAAAACGACAGGGGGCACAGATACGCAGTATTTT.

This chain's CDR3 is CASSKAEAADTEAFF. In DNA form, the CDR3 reads TGTGCCAGCAGCAAAGCAGAGGCGGCCGACACTGAAGCTTTCTTT. The chain couples TRBV21-1 to TRBJ1-1. TRBV21-1 is classified as a pseudogene. The CDR3 contains 15 residues.

This chain links TRBV28 with TRBJ1-2, with unresolved D. CDR3 length: 14 amino acids. V was clipped by 2 bases and J by 4 bases, with 11 bases between them. The V gene's germline CDR1 is MDHEN and CDR2 SYDVKM. For the CDR3, the DNA is TGTGCCAGCAGTTTAATAGGGTTTAGCTATGGCTACACCTTC. Its protein is CASSLIGFSYGYTF.

The chain couples TRBV5-1 to TRBJ2-2; D perhaps matches TRBD1 (6 bases). CDR1 SGHRS and CDR2 YFSETQ come from the germline V gene. The V end was cut by 0 bases, the J end by 6 bases, with 9 bases between. The CDR3 length is 14 residues. This chain's CDR3 is CASSLDRASGELFF. DNA for the CDR3: TGCGCCAGCAGCTTGGACAGGGCCTCCGGGGAGCTGTTTTTT.

The rearrangement uses TRBV28 and TRBJ1-2, with 10 nucleotides matching TRBD1. There are 16 residues in the CDR3. With 6 bases clipped from V and 2 bases from J, the junction kept 9 bases outside the gene matches. CDR1 is MDHEN, CDR2 SYDVKM, per germline. This CDR3 is CASRLPPGQGNYGYTF. The DNA of the CDR3 is TGTGCCAGCAGACTTCCACCGGGACAGGGGAACTATGGCTACACCTTC.

The chain is built from TRBV6-5 and TRBJ1-4; D perhaps matches TRBD1 (5 bases). Trimming removed 5 bases from V and 10 bases from J, with 17 bases in between. Germline V gene data show CDR1 as MNHEY and CDR2 as SVGAGI. The CDR3 is 14 residues long. CDR3: CASSQNRDLGKLFF. Here the CDR3 DNA reads TGTGCCAGCAGTCAAAACCGGGACCTCGGAAAACTGTTTTTT.

V usage is TRBV6-1 and J usage is TRBJ1-2, with 7 bases that match TRBD1. The ends lost 1 base at V and 3 bases at J; junction bases unmatched: 5. The CDR3 runs to 15 residues. Germline V lookup: CDR1 MNHNS, CDR2 SASEGT. CDR3 nucleotide sequence: TGTGCCAGCAGTGAAGACAGGGGAAGGTACTATGGCTACACCTTC. Protein sequence: CASSEDRGRYYGYTF.

The rearrangement links TRBV5-4 to TRBJ2-1; 8 bases agree with TRBD1. Trimming cost V 0 bases and J 3 bases; bases outside gene matches: 2. Germline CDR1 is SGHNT and CDR2 is YYREEE (reference sequence). This CDR3 comprises 15 residues. The DNA for the CDR3 is TGTGCCAGCAGCTTGGTAGGACAGGGCTACAATGAGCAGTTCTTC. Protein product: CASSLVGQGYNEQFF. The variable domain in full, with the rest retrieved from reference TRBV5-4 and TRBJ2-1, is ETGVTQSPTHLIKTRGQQVTLRCSSQSGHNTVSWYQQALGQGPQFIFQYYREEENGRGNFPPRFSGLQFPNYSSELNVNALELDDSALYLCASSLVGQGYNEQFFGPGTRLTVL.

This clone has a handful of counts. The chain joins TRBV30 to TRBJ2-7; 14 bases line up with TRBD2. Germline loops: CDR1 GTSNPN, CDR2 SVGIG (reference sequence). There are 15 residues in the CDR3. The CDR3 nucleotides read TGTGCAACCGGACTAGCGGGAGGCTTCTCCTACGAGCAGTACTTC. Translation gives CATGLAGGFSYEQYF.

J is TRBJ1-1 and V is TRBV29-1; D not certain. The V gene's germline CDR1 is SQVTM and CDR2 ANQGSEA. The CDR3 runs to 11 residues. Trimming removed 6 bases at V and 8 bases at J, with 13 bases between. The CDR3 DNA follows: TGCAGCGTCCTCAGGCAACCCGAAGCTTTCTTT. It encodes CSVLRQPEAFF.

The gene calls are TRBV2 and TRBJ2-2; perhaps D is TRBD1 or TRBD2 (5 bases each). The V gene lost 6 bases and the J gene lost 5 bases, with 16 bases spanning the gap. Germline CDR1 and CDR2: SNHLY and FYNNEI. The CDR3 spans 15 residues. The chain's CDR3 is CASRVSREHTGELFF. The CDR3, as DNA: TGTGCCAGCAGGGTGAGCAGGGAGCATACCGGGGAGCTGTTTTTT.

This chain links TRBV29-1 with TRBJ1-1, with D tentatively TRBD1 (6 bases). Germline loops: CDR1 SQVTM, CDR2 ANQGSEA. V was pared by 6 bases and J by 6 bases, with 23 bases between. The CDR3 has 15 residues. In DNA form, the CDR3 reads TGCAGCGTCAACTCGATCACAGGGACTCAGGCTGAAGCTTTCTTT. Translating gives CSVNSITGTQAEAFF.

About this clone itself: Other DNA sequences in this sample translate to the same CDR3. The chain recombines TRBV2 with TRBJ2-1; D unclear. V shed 7 bases and J shed 6 bases, with 10 bases lying between them. Germline V gives CDR1 SNHLY, CDR2 FYNNEI. The CDR3 extends over 12 amino acids. The CDR3 DNA sequence: TGTGCCAGCACCCCTAGAGGCAATGAGCAGTTCTTC. This encodes CASTPRGNEQFF.

The V gene is TRBV7-8, the J gene TRBJ2-1; 13 bases are shared with TRBD2. The CDR3 loop spans 18 amino acids. Germline lookup yields CDR1 SGHVS and CDR2 FQNEAQ. With V trimmed by 0 bases and J by 7 bases, 9 bases remained unmatched. The CDR3 DNA reads TGTGCCAGCAGCTTAGCGCGCAGGACTAGCGGGAGTAAGAATGAGCAGTTCTTC. Protein sequence: CASSLARRTSGSKNEQFF.

This clone turned up a few times. The V gene is TRBV5-1, the J gene TRBJ2-3; possibly TRBD1 for D (5 bases). Germline V lookup: CDR1 SGHRS, CDR2 YFSETQ. Trimming left V 2 bases short and J 3 bases short, with 13 bases between. CDR3 size: 15 residues. CDR3 sequence: CASSLMGQYTDTQYF. The DNA of the CDR3 is TGCGCCAGCAGCTTAATGGGGCAGTATACAGATACGCAGTATTTT. The variable domain in full, with the rest retrieved from reference TRBV5-1 and TRBJ2-3, is KAGVTQTPRYLIKTRGQQVTLSCSPISGHRSVSWYQQTPGQGLQFLFEYFSETQRNKGNFPGRFSGRQFSNSRSEMNVSTLELGDSALYLCASSLMGQYTDTQYFGPGTRLTVL.

The rearrangement uses TRBV5-1 and TRBJ1-2; D ambiguous. Deletions cut 3 bases from V and 2 bases from J, with 14 bases between. Germline V gene sequence: CDR1 SGHRS, CDR2 YFSETQ. This CDR3 is built from 15 residues. CDR3 coding DNA: TGCGCCAGCAGCTCCACCGGAAGGGAGAACTATGGCTACACCTTC. This encodes CASSSTGRENYGYTF.

V is TRBV28 and J is TRBJ1-3, with D possibly being TRBD1 (5 bases). Trimming removed 10 bases at V and 5 bases at J, with 15 bases between. This CDR3 spans 13 amino acids. CDR1 is MDHEN, CDR2 SYDVKM, per germline. The CDR3 region has the DNA TGTGCCACCAGCTTGGGACTAAGAAACACCATATATTTT. Protein product: CATSLGLRNTIYF.